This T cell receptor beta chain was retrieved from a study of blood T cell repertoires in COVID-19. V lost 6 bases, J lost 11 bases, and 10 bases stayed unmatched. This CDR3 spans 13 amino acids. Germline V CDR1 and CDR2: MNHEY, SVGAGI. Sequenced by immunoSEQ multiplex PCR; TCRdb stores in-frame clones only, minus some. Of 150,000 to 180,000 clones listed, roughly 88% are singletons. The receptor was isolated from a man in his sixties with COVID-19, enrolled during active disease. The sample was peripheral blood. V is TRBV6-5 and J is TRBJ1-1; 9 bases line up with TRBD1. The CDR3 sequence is CASRPTGGAEAFF. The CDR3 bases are TGTGCCAGCAGACCCACAGGGGGCGCGGAGGCTTTCTTT.